This TCR beta chain was recovered during a study of blood T cell repertoires in COVID-19. On the study more broadly: Collection of acute and convalescent COVID-19 samples took place in the United States, Italy and Spain. Sources were T cells, B-cell-depleted T cells, or PBMCs; the material itself was cDNA or gDNA.

The CDR3 totals 13 residues. Trimming stripped 6 bases from V and 2 bases from J, with 7 bases between. Germline V gives CDR1 LNHDA, CDR2 SQIVND (reference sequence). Original analysis: Nucleated cell number was recorded as an estimate derived from reference gene primer amplification. Libraries were prepared by immunoSEQ multiplex PCR; TCRdb keeps only in-frame clonotypes and omits some of them. That table supplies the V and J calls and clone size; D and trimming were determined from the DNA. Among 100,000 to 110,000 clones listed, around nine tenths were seen once. This chain uses TRBV19 with TRBJ1-4, with D possibly TRBD1 on 6 matching bases. Sequenced sample: peripheral blood. This clonotype was obtained from a human donor in a cohort sampled during active COVID-19. The chain's CDR3 is CASSGQTNEKLFF. DNA of the CDR3: TGTGCCAGTAGCGGACAGACTAATGAAAAACTGTTTTTT.